These 23 T cell receptor beta chains were all obtained from the same sample, sequenced in a study of T cells in localized non-small cell lung cancer. Repertoires were generated with immunoSEQ multiplex PCR, while TCRdb's copy carries only in-frame clones and drops some. The sample holds over 70,000 clones, around 90% seen once. The sample consisted of PBMCs, taken before any cancer treatment. Receptors originate from a woman aged 35 to 70 with stage II squamous cell lung carcinoma.

The rearrangement links TRBV27 to TRBJ1-4; a weak D match, TRBD1 (5 bases). Germline assignment: CDR1 MNHEY and CDR2 SMNVEV (reference sequence). The V gene lost 2 bases and the J gene lost 8 bases, with 12 bases spanning the gap. The CDR3 length is 14 residues. CDR3 amino acids: CASSLTGRKEKLFF. CDR3 coding DNA: TGTGCCAGCAGTTTAACAGGAAGGAAGGAAAAACTGTTTTTT.

The chain links TRBV6-4 to TRBJ2-2, with 13 bases that match TRBD2. Per the germline V gene, CDR1 is MRHNA and CDR2 is SNTAGT. V lost 5 bases to trimming and J lost 4 bases; unmatched junction nucleotides: 7. The CDR3 covers 17 residues. The CDR3 DNA follows: TGTGCCAGCAGTTTCGGACTAGCGGGAGTCGGCACCGGGGAGCTGTTTTTT. Its protein product is CASSFGLAGVGTGELFF.

To note about this clone: It is unclear where the CDR3 begins or ends on the DNA, so no DNA is shown, and the CDR3 is as TCRdb lists it. CDR3 sequence: CAWSEFGTGAPTF. The J gene is TRBJ2-6, the V gene TRBV30; the table's D gene call, TRBD1, was not cross checked with the DNA. Including both end residues, the CDR3 is 13 amino acids long. Per germline, CDR1 GTSNPN and CDR2 SVGIG (reference sequence).

In its sample, this clone was seen once. The CDR3 here is CASSLVGPSSSGRGRETQYF. CDR3 bases: TGTGCCAGCAGCTTGGTAGGCCCTAGTTCTAGCGGGAGAGGAAGAGAGACCCAGTACTTC. The chain combines TRBV5-4 with TRBJ2-5; TRBD2 agrees at 10 bases. Losses at the gene ends were 0 bases for V and 4 bases for J; bases not matched to a gene: 18. The length of the CDR3 is 20 residues. The germline CDR1 and CDR2 sequences are SGHNT and YYREEE (reference sequence).

The rearrangement joins TRBV11-3 to TRBJ2-1; 11 bases line up with TRBD2. CDR3 length equals 19 residues. V lost 1 base, J lost 4 bases, and 12 bases stayed unmatched. Germline values: CDR1 SGHNT, CDR2 YENEEA. The CDR3: CASSLGWASGGPDYNEQFF. The CDR3 region has the DNA TGTGCCAGCAGCTTAGGCTGGGCTAGCGGGGGGCCCGATTACAATGAGCAGTTCTTC.

This rearrangement joins TRBV7-2 to TRBJ2-3; 8 nucleotides align to TRBD1. Looked up from germline, CDR1 is SGHTA and CDR2 is FQGNSA. V shed 3 bases and J 3 bases; nucleotides not matched to a gene: 5. CDR3 length equals 15 residues. CDR3 in DNA: TGTGCCAGCAGCTTTGACAGGGGCGATACAGATACGCAGTATTTT. This translates into CASSFDRGDTDTQYF.

The chain employs TRBV5-1 and TRBJ1-1, with 7 nucleotides matching TRBD1. The length of the CDR3 is 14 residues. J lost 6 bases, V lost 4 bases, and 9 bases had no gene match. The V gene's germline CDR1 is SGHRS and CDR2 YFSETQ. The CDR3: CASSRDDRAAEAFF. The CDR3 bases are TGCGCCAGCAGCCGAGACGACAGGGCGGCTGAAGCTTTCTTT.

This clone was detected a few times. The chain combines TRBV27 with TRBJ1-6, with TRBD1 matching 8 bases. CDR3 size: 18 residues. With 5 bases clipped from V and 0 bases from J, the junction kept 9 bases outside the gene matches. Germline CDR1 is MNHEY and CDR2 is SMNVEV (reference sequence). CDR3 residues: CASSPTRTGSSYNSPLHF. Written as DNA, the CDR3 is TGTGCCAGCAGTCCCACCCGGACAGGGAGCTCCTATAATTCACCCCTCCACTTT.

The rearrangement links TRBV11-2 to TRBJ2-2; D not certain. Germline V lookup: CDR1 SGHAT, CDR2 FQNNGV. V was pared by 3 bases and J by 8 bases, with 16 bases between. The CDR3 length is 15 residues. This CDR3 is CASSFRRSVEGELFF. DNA of the CDR3: TGTGCCAGCAGCTTTCGGCGGTCAGTCGAGGGGGAGCTGTTTTTT. Looking up the rest from reference TRBV11-2 and TRBJ2-2 gives the full variable domain: EAGVAQSPRYKIIEKRQSVAFWCNPISGHATLYWYQQILGQGPKLLIQFQNNGVVDDSQLPKDRFSAERLKGVDSTLKIQPAKLEDSAVYLCASSFRRSVEGELFFGEGSRLTVL.

The chain is built from TRBV6-1 and TRBJ2-5; D might be TRBD2 (5 bases). The CDR3 runs 15 residues. The V end lost 0 bases, the J end lost 4 bases, and 12 bases lay between the germline ends. Germline V CDR1 and CDR2: MNHNS, SASEGT. The CDR3 is CASSEARARAETQYF. The CDR3 DNA reads as TGTGCCAGCAGTGAAGCGAGGGCTAGGGCAGAGACCCAGTACTTC.

This chain connects TRBV6-6 to TRBJ1-4; no reliable D call. The CDR3 has 15 residues. Trimming pared 5 bases from V and 7 bases from J, leaving 17 bases between. The germline V gene encodes CDR1 MNHNY and CDR2 SVGAGI (reference sequence). CDR3 protein: CASSPLTPGIEKLFF. The DNA for the CDR3 is TGTGCCAGCAGTCCCTTAACTCCTGGAATTGAAAAACTGTTTTTT.

The chain couples TRBV6-5 to TRBJ1-2; 10 nucleotides agree with TRBD1. This CDR3 spans 15 amino acids. Trimming at V came to 6 bases and at J to 7 bases, leaving 11 bases not matched to a gene. CDR1 is MNHEY, CDR2 SVGAGI, per germline. CDR3 DNA: TGTGCCAGCAGCCAACCGAGACAGGGGGCGTCTGGCTACACCTTC. Translated, it gives CASSQPRQGASGYTF.

The rearrangement links TRBV27 to TRBJ2-6; D remains unclear. CDR1 MNHEY and CDR2 SMNVEV come from the germline V gene (reference sequence). The CDR3 runs 13 residues. The V and J ends lost 5 bases and 5 bases respectively, with 7 bases between them. The CDR3 region has the DNA TGTGCCAGCAGTACTTCTCGGGCCAACGTCCTGACTTTC. It translates to CASSTSRANVLTF.

V usage is TRBV2 and J usage is TRBJ1-6; tentatively, D is TRBD1 (5 bases). Germline values: CDR1 SNHLY, CDR2 FYNNEI. There are 15 residues in the CDR3. Trimming took off 6 bases at V and 9 bases at J, with 18 bases between the two ends. The CDR3 nucleotides read TGTGCCAGCAGGGGTATACGGGGGGAGGGTTCACCCCTCCACTTT. Its translation is CASRGIRGEGSPLHF.

The rearrangement links TRBV19 to TRBJ2-1; D may be TRBD1 or TRBD2 (5 bases each). Trimming cost V 5 bases and J 8 bases, with 22 bases left between them. CDR1 and CDR2 from the germline V gene are LNHDA and SQIVND (reference sequence). The CDR3 has 16 residues. The CDR3 protein is CASSLPQQALGDEQFF. CDR3 sequence (DNA): TGTGCCAGTAGTCTCCCCCAACAGGCCCTCGGGGATGAGCAGTTCTTC.

The chain is built from TRBV19 and TRBJ2-1; 7 bases match TRBD1. Germline CDR1 LNHDA, CDR2 SQIVND (reference sequence). J gave up 7 bases and V 6 bases, and 15 bases lay outside the gene matches. This CDR3 region has 16 residues. The CDR3 loop reads CASSDEGANMRNEQFF. CDR3 DNA sequence: TGTGCCAGTAGCGATGAGGGGGCGAACATGAGGAATGAGCAGTTCTTC. Complete variable domain (other parts from reference TRBV19 and TRBJ2-1): DGGITQSPKYLFRKEGQNVTLSCEQNLNHDAMYWYRQDPGQGLRLIYYSQIVNDFQKGDIAEGYSVSREKKESFPLTVTSAQKNPTAFYLCASSDEGANMRNEQFFGPGTRLTVL.

Here the CDR3 reads CASSLNQLLEEKLFF. CDR3 in DNA: TGTGCCAGCAGCCTCAACCAATTGTTAGAGGAAAAACTGTTTTTT. The rearrangement joins TRBV7-9 to TRBJ1-4, with D uncertain. Trimming took off 5 bases at V and 8 bases at J, with 18 bases between the two ends. Germline V lookup: CDR1 SEHNR, CDR2 FQNEAQ (reference sequence). This CDR3 has 15 residues.

The chain is built from TRBV6-1 and TRBJ2-7, with D perhaps matching TRBD1 (6 bases). V lost 2 bases and J 4 bases, leaving 6 bases between the germline ends. Per germline, CDR1 MNHNS and CDR2 SASEGT. The CDR3 consists of 12 residues. CDR3 nucleotide sequence: TGTGCCAGCAGTGAAACAGGGTACGAGCAGTACTTC. It yields the protein CASSETGYEQYF.

The chain employs TRBV28 and TRBJ1-5, with a tentative D call TRBD1 (5 bases). The V end lost 6 bases, the J end lost 7 bases, and 10 bases lay between the germline ends. Germline CDR1 reads MDHEN; CDR2 reads SYDVKM. The CDR3 has 12 amino acids. The CDR3 DNA reads TGTGCCAGCAGGGAGGGGCGGCAGCCCCAGCATTTT. This encodes CASREGRQPQHF.

This chain uses TRBV14 with TRBJ1-1; D unclear. Trimming pared 2 bases from V and 7 bases from J, leaving 17 bases between. CDR3 length: 15 residues. Germline-derived CDR1 and CDR2 are SGHDN and FVKESK. The CDR3 DNA sequence: TGTGCCAGCAGCCAATGGACGTTGTGGCGTGGTGAAGCTTTCTTT. It specifies CASSQWTLWRGEAFF.

This rearrangement joins TRBV10-1 to TRBJ2-5, with TRBD2 identical over 8 bases. The V gene end was trimmed by 6 bases and the J gene end by 5 bases; junction bases not matched to a gene: 8. Germline V CDR1 and CDR2: WNHNN, SYGVQD (reference sequence). The CDR3 covers 14 residues. The DNA of the CDR3 is TGCGCCAGCAGGAAAGCGGGAGTCCAGGAGACCCAGTACTTC. This sequence encodes CASRKAGVQETQYF.

Here the CDR3 reads CASSEGRDQPQHF. DNA of the CDR3: TGCGCCAGCAGTGAGGGAAGGGATCAGCCCCAGCATTTT. The rearrangement links TRBV10-1 to TRBJ1-5; D gene unclear. The V end lost 2 bases, the J end lost 5 bases, and 7 bases lay between the germline ends. The CDR3 covers 13 residues. In germline, CDR1 is WNHNN, CDR2 SYGVQD (reference sequence).

V usage is TRBV5-8 and J usage is TRBJ1-2; D might be TRBD1 (6 bases). Trimming took 2 bases from V and 4 from J, leaving 18 bases between them. The CDR3 spans 16 residues. Per the germline V gene, CDR1 is SGHTS and CDR2 is YDEGEE. The CDR3 here is CASSFDRWTNPYGYTF. The CDR3 DNA reads as TGTGCCAGCAGCTTCGACAGGTGGACGAACCCCTATGGCTACACCTTC.